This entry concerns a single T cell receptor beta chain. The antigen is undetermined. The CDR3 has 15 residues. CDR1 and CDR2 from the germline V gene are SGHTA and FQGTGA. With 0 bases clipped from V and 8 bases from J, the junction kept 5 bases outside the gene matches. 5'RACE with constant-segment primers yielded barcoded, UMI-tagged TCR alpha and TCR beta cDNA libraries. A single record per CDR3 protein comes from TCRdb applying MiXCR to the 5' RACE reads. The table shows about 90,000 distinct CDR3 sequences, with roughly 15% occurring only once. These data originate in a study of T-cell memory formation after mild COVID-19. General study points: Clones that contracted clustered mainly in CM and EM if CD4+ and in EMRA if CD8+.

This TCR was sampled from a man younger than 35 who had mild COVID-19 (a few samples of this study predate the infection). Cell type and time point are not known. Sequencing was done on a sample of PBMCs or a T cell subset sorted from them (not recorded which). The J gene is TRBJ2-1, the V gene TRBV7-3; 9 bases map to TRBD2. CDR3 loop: CASSLTGLANDEQFF. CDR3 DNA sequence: TGTGCCAGCAGCTTAACGGGACTAGCAAACGATGAGCAGTTCTTC.